Shown below are 31 T cell receptor beta chains from a single sample sequenced in a study of cytomegalovirus exposure and HLA in healthy donors (dated by TCRdb to about 2017). The library was made by the immunoSEQ multiplex PCR assay. A mixture of 60 forward primers for TCR Vbeta segments and 13 reverse primers for TCR Jbeta segments was used in the multiplex PCR. The table was pulled from immuneACCESS by TCRdb, which kept in-frame rearrangements only. Such tables lose some clones; where checked, under half of the loss comes from unresolved V genes, and the rest has no known cause. For this sample the table gives roughly 130,000 clones, of which approximately 79% were detected only once. Around 4% of the sample belongs to the ten largest clones. Sequenced sample: PBMCs. The receptors originated from a man aged 18-30 years in good health and CMV-seropositive.

The chain combines TRBV29-1 with TRBJ2-1, with D unclear. This CDR3 has 13 residues. Germline V CDR1 and CDR2: SQVTM, ANQGSEA. V shed 4 bases and J shed 7 bases, with 14 bases lying between them. The CDR3 sequence is CSVGYVSENEQFF. The CDR3 DNA is TGCAGCGTTGGTTACGTGTCTGAGAATGAGCAGTTCTTC.

The chain links TRBV11-2 to TRBJ1-1; 10 positions agree with TRBD1. The CDR3 runs 15 residues. J lost 7 bases, V lost 6 bases, and 11 bases had no gene match. CDR1 is SGHAT and CDR2 is FQNNGV in the germline V gene. Here the CDR3 DNA reads TGTGCCAGCAGTAGGGGGGGACAGGGGATCCTTGAAGCTTTCTTT. Translation: CASSRGGQGILEAFF.

This clone was counted between two and nine times. The chain employs TRBV30 and TRBJ2-6; no definite D call. V dropped 5 bases and J dropped 0 bases, with 8 bases sitting between them. In germline, CDR1 is GTSNPN, CDR2 SVGIG (reference sequence). The CDR3 has 14 residues. The CDR3 is CAWDRVSGANVLTF. DNA for the CDR3: TGTGCCTGGGACCGGGTCTCTGGGGCCAACGTCCTGACTTTC.

The chain combines TRBV28 with TRBJ1-6; 7 positions agree with TRBD1. The V segment lost 5 bases and the J segment 9 bases; nucleotides outside the gene matches: 7. CDR3 length: 14 residues. From germline, CDR1 is MDHEN and CDR2 SYDVKM. In DNA, the CDR3 is TGTGCCAGCAGTCTAGGGACAGACCTTTCACCCCTCCACTTT. Protein: CASSLGTDLSPLHF.

The rearrangement links TRBV19 to TRBJ2-2; TRBD1 aligns across 9 bases. The CDR3 has 15 amino acids. V was pared by 6 bases and J by 6 bases, with 8 bases of the junction left unmatched. CDR1 and CDR2 from the germline V gene are LNHDA and SQIVND (reference sequence). This chain's CDR3 is CASSKTGTGPGELFF. For the CDR3, the DNA is TGTGCCAGTAGCAAAACCGGGACAGGGCCCGGGGAGCTGTTTTTT.

The rearrangement uses TRBV5-6 and TRBJ1-2; 7 positions agree with TRBD1. J gave up 7 bases and V 2 bases, and 2 bases lay outside the gene matches. The germline V gene encodes CDR1 SGHDT and CDR2 YYEEEE. This CDR3 contains 12 residues. CDR3 bases: TGTGCCAGCAGCTTTGACAGGGCTGGCTACACCTTC. It is translated as CASSFDRAGYTF.

The rearrangement joins TRBV5-1 to TRBJ1-2; the D gene is possibly TRBD1 (5 bases). The CDR3 has 13 residues. Germline loops: CDR1 SGHRS, CDR2 YFSETQ. Trimming removed 5 bases at V and 4 bases at J, with 12 bases between. CDR3 residues: CASSSGGFYGYTF. The CDR3 nucleotides read TGCGCCAGCAGTTCGGGGGGATTCTATGGCTACACCTTC.

This rearrangement joins TRBV5-1 to TRBJ2-5; unclear D gene. Near its end, the DNA agrees better with TRBJ2-7, so the J call may be wrong. Germline lookup yields CDR1 SGHRS and CDR2 YFSETQ. The CDR3 runs 13 residues. CDR3 in DNA: TGCGCCAGCAGCTTGGAAAGCACCTACGAGCAGTACTTC. It yields the protein CASSLESTYEQYF.

The genes are TRBV6-6 and TRBJ1-5; D is unclear. Deletions cut 2 bases from V and 0 bases from J, with 8 bases between. This CDR3 has 15 residues. Germline lookup yields CDR1 MNHNY and CDR2 SVGAGI (reference sequence). The CDR3 loop is CASSYQDYSNQPQHF. DNA for the CDR3: TGTGCCAGCAGTTACCAGGATTATAGCAATCAGCCCCAGCATTTT.

The chain combines TRBV4-3 with TRBJ1-2, with D perhaps matching TRBD1 (5 bases). CDR1 is LGHNA and CDR2 is YSLEER in the germline V gene. The CDR3 spans 17 residues. Trimming shortened V by 0 bases and J by 0 bases, and 14 bases separated the two germline ends. The CDR3 protein is CASSQDRWQTANYGYTF. CDR3 nucleotides: TGCGCCAGCAGCCAAGATCGGTGGCAGACAGCTAACTATGGCTACACCTTC.

The chain recombines TRBV28 with TRBJ1-5; D may be TRBD1 (5 bases). This CDR3 has 15 residues. V was shortened by 2 bases and J by 7 bases, with 15 bases between the two germline ends. Germline assignment: CDR1 MDHEN and CDR2 SYDVKM. The CDR3 loop is CASSLLHVGQQPQHF. For the CDR3, the DNA is TGTGCCAGCAGTTTACTGCACGTGGGGCAACAGCCCCAGCATTTT.

The table lists this clone with a few counts. The chain has TRBV6-1 and TRBJ1-4; 9 bases fit TRBD1. Germline loops: CDR1 MNHNS, CDR2 SASEGT. Trimming at V came to 4 bases and at J to 7 bases, leaving 1 base not matched to a gene. CDR3 length: 13 residues. The CDR3 DNA reads TGTGCCAGCAGTGCGGACAGGGGTGAAAAACTGTTTTTT. Residues: CASSADRGEKLFF.

The chain employs TRBV7-9 and TRBJ2-3; D is possibly TRBD2 (6 bases). V lost 7 bases and J 1 base, leaving 9 bases between the germline ends. The germline gives CDR1 SEHNR, CDR2 FQNEAQ (reference sequence). The CDR3 is made up of 13 amino acids. The CDR3 DNA reads as TGTGCCAGCAACCAGCGGGGCACAGATACGCAGTATTTT. Protein sequence: CASNQRGTDTQYF.

The V and J genes are TRBV6-5 and TRBJ1-3; D remains ambiguous. This CDR3 contains 15 residues. The germline gives CDR1 MNHEY, CDR2 SVGAGI. V lost 0 bases and J 0 bases, leaving 6 bases between the germline ends. The CDR3 here is CASSYSATSGNTIYF. CDR3 nucleotide sequence: TGTGCCAGCAGTTACTCGGCCACCTCTGGAAACACCATATATTTT.

There are a few counts of this clone. The CDR3 spells CASSTGDRAHQPQHF. The CDR3 DNA reads as TGTGCCAGCAGCACAGGGGACAGGGCTCATCAGCCCCAGCATTTT. This chain uses TRBV11-2 with TRBJ1-5; TRBD1 agrees at 9 bases. This CDR3 is 15 amino acids long. J lost 5 bases, V lost 5 bases, and 7 bases had no gene match. Germline-derived CDR1 and CDR2 are SGHAT and FQNNGV. Based on the CDR3 plus reference TRBV11-2 and TRBJ1-5, the full variable domain is EAGVAQSPRYKIIEKRQSVAFWCNPISGHATLYWYQQILGQGPKLLIQFQNNGVVDDSQLPKDRFSAERLKGVDSTLKIQPAKLEDSAVYLCASSTGDRAHQPQHFGDGTRLSIL.

V and J are TRBV5-1 and TRBJ2-7; no clear D gene. Germline lookup yields CDR1 SGHRS and CDR2 YFSETQ. This CDR3 comprises 14 residues. V dropped 4 bases and J dropped 3 bases, with 14 bases sitting between them. DNA for the CDR3: TGCGCCAGCAGCAGAAACTTGGTCGGCTACGAGCAGTACTTC. It specifies CASSRNLVGYEQYF.

Written as DNA, the CDR3 is TGTGCCAGCAGTTTAGGGGCCTCTGGAAACACCATATATTTT. Translated: CASSLGASGNTIYF. V usage is TRBV28 and J usage is TRBJ1-3, with a possible D match to TRBD1 (5 bases). The CDR3 is 14 amino acids. The germline gives CDR1 MDHEN, CDR2 SYDVKM. Trimming cost V 2 bases and J 0 bases, with 5 bases left between them. Supplemented by reference TRBV28 and TRBJ1-3, the full variable domain reads DVKVTQSSRYLVKRTGEKVFLECVQDMDHENMFWYRQDPGLGLRLIYFSYDVKMKEKGDIPEGYSVSREKKERFSLILESASTNQTSMYLCASSLGASGNTIYFGEGSWLTVV.

The genes are TRBV4-1 and TRBJ2-3; D may be TRBD1 (6 bases). Germline loops: CDR1 MGHRA, CDR2 YSYEKL. The CDR3 consists of 15 residues. V dropped 4 bases and J dropped 2 bases, with 13 bases sitting between them. CDR3 sequence: CASSLQGWDTDTQYF. CDR3 in DNA: TGCGCCAGCAGCCTACAGGGATGGGACACAGATACGCAGTATTTT.

This rearrangement joins TRBV6-5 to TRBJ2-7; TRBD1 might be the D (6 bases). The CDR3 is made up of 15 amino acids. The ends were cut back, 0 bases at V and 5 bases at J, with 14 bases in the middle. CDR1 is MNHEY, CDR2 SVGAGI, per germline. CDR3 protein: CASSYSRQGLHEQYF. The CDR3 nucleotides are TGTGCCAGCAGTTACTCTCGTCAGGGGCTCCACGAGCAGTACTTC.

The chain has TRBV7-2 and TRBJ2-5; D is possibly TRBD1 (6 bases). CDR1 and CDR2 from the germline V gene are SGHTA and FQGNSA. The CDR3 consists of 15 residues. V lost 6 bases and J lost 1, with 15 bases in between. The CDR3 DNA sequence: TGTGCCAGCAGACCTCAGGGGTTTACCCAAGAGACCCAGTACTTC. Residues: CASRPQGFTQETQYF.

In this sample, this clone turned up a few times. This chain connects TRBV28 to TRBJ2-1, with 8 bases that match TRBD2. With V trimmed by 10 bases and J by 3 bases, 5 bases remained unmatched. CDR1 is MDHEN, CDR2 SYDVKM, per germline. The CDR3 has 13 amino acids. CDR3 sequence reads: CATRLASYNEQFF. CDR3 nucleotide sequence: TGTGCCACCCGACTAGCGAGCTACAATGAGCAGTTCTTC.

The chain recombines TRBV6-6 with TRBJ1-5; D might be TRBD1 (5 bases). This CDR3 contains 15 residues. The V gene lost 2 bases and the J gene lost 7 bases, with 15 bases spanning the gap. Germline lookup yields CDR1 MNHNY and CDR2 SVGAGI (reference sequence). CDR3 DNA: TGTGCCAGCAGTTACGGGGGACGGGGGACGCAGCCCCAGCATTTT. Amino acids: CASSYGGRGTQPQHF.

CDR3: CASSVGATAAEAFF. CDR3 in DNA: TGTGCCAGCAGCGTAGGTGCGACAGCCGCTGAAGCTTTCTTT. V gene TRBV9 combines with J gene TRBJ1-1, with D perhaps TRBD1 (5 bases). Per germline, CDR1 SGDLS and CDR2 YYNGEE. CDR3 length: 14 residues. V dropped 0 bases and J dropped 6 bases, with 12 bases sitting between them.

J is TRBJ1-5 and V is TRBV18; 7 bases match TRBD1. Unmatched junction bases numbered 0, after V lost 2 bases and J lost 5 bases. The germline CDR1 and CDR2 sequences are KGHSH and LQKENI. This CDR3 comprises 13 residues. CDR3 loop: CASSPGTDQPQHF. The DNA of the CDR3 is TGTGCCAGCTCACCAGGGACAGATCAGCCCCAGCATTTT.

The V call is TRBV7-9, the J call TRBJ1-2; 9 nucleotides line up with TRBD1. The J segment lost 6 bases and the V segment lost 2 bases, leaving 4 bases of the junction unmatched. Germline values: CDR1 SEHNR, CDR2 FQNEAQ (reference sequence). This CDR3 region has 14 residues. This CDR3 is CASSLRTGDDGYTF. The CDR3 region has the DNA TGTGCCAGCAGCTTACGGACAGGGGACGATGGCTACACCTTC.

This clone was seen only a few times. The V and J genes are TRBV5-1 and TRBJ2-1; maybe TRBD2 (7 bases). The V end was cut by 5 bases, the J end by 9 bases, with 18 bases between. Germline V lookup: CDR1 SGHRS, CDR2 YFSETQ. This CDR3 has 14 amino acids. The CDR3 sequence: CASSYRQGGGEQFF. The CDR3 region has the DNA TGCGCCAGCAGTTATCGTCAGGGAGGGGGTGAGCAGTTCTTC.

The chain is built from TRBV6-5 and TRBJ2-7; D perhaps matches TRBD1 (5 bases). Germline V CDR1 and CDR2: MNHEY, SVGAGI. Trimming stripped 0 bases from V and 4 bases from J, with 16 bases between. The CDR3 is 16 amino acids. The CDR3 bases are TGTGCCAGCAGTTACTCCCCCGCAGGGAATGGGTACGAGCAGTACTTC. As protein: CASSYSPAGNGYEQYF.

This clone was detected only once. The chain has TRBV7-2 and TRBJ2-6; TRBD1 agrees at 8 bases. After removal of 5 bases from V and 3 bases from J, the junction contained 6 bases not matched to a gene. The germline V gene encodes CDR1 SGHTA and CDR2 FQGNSA. The CDR3 is 16 amino acids. CDR3 amino acids: CASSPDRGSGANVLTF. CDR3 nucleotide sequence: TGTGCCAGCAGCCCTGACAGGGGTAGTGGGGCCAACGTCCTGACTTTC.

V usage is TRBV19 and J usage is TRBJ2-6; 7 bases line up with TRBD1. Looked up from germline, CDR1 is LNHDA and CDR2 is SQIVND (reference sequence). J lost 2 bases, V lost 11 bases, and 9 bases had no gene match. The length of the CDR3 is 15 residues. The CDR3 loop is CAVKQGLAGANVLTF. In DNA, the CDR3 is TGTGCCGTAAAACAGGGGCTAGCTGGGGCCAACGTCCTGACTTTC.

V gene TRBV5-4 combines with J gene TRBJ1-3, with 7 nucleotides matching TRBD1. CDR3 length: 14 residues. With 0 bases clipped from V and 6 bases from J, the junction kept 3 bases outside the gene matches. Germline CDR1 and CDR2: SGHNT and YYREEE (reference sequence). The CDR3 reads CASSLEQGPNTIYF. CDR3 DNA: TGTGCCAGCAGCTTGGAACAGGGGCCAAACACCATATATTTT. The full variable domain, in which reference TRBV5-4 and TRBJ1-3 provide the parts outside the CDR3, is ETGVTQSPTHLIKTRGQQVTLRCSSQSGHNTVSWYQQALGQGPQFIFQYYREEENGRGNFPPRFSGLQFPNYSSELNVNALELDDSALYLCASSLEQGPNTIYFGEGSWLTVV.

The chain joins TRBV4-3 to TRBJ2-5; 9 bases match TRBD2. CDR1 LGHNA and CDR2 YSLEER come from the germline V gene. The CDR3 runs to 15 residues. Trimming cost V 1 base and J 5 bases; bases outside gene matches: 5. CDR3: CASSQGREGPETQYF. CDR3 nucleotides: TGCGCCAGCAGCCAAGGGCGGGAGGGCCCGGAGACCCAGTACTTC.